This T cell receptor (beta chain) was retrieved from a study of breast tumors, draining lymph nodes, adjacent tissues. Study observations and caveats: Tumor and nontumor repertoires were significantly more similar in luminal-like than in basal-like breast cancer. The lymph node origin of tumor T cells was framed as consistent with a hypothesis, not demonstrated. Data fit most tumor T cells coming from lymph node, expanding in tumor. Tumor TCR diversity was below lymph nodes but above nontumor tissue.

Each CDR3 protein gets one entry after TCRdb re-called the multiplex PCR reads with MiXCR. Here the sample spans about 20,000 distinct CDR3 sequences, around two fifths being singletons. This clonotype is judged medium-sized. Its antigen is unknown. The CDR3 is made up of 15 amino acids. Trimming shortened V by 2 bases and J by 7 bases, and 18 bases separated the two germline ends. Germline V gene sequence: CDR1 MNHEY, CDR2 SVGEGT. The TCR sequence derives from a female donor with breast cancer. Some clones in this sample may be carry-over from other donors' samples. The material sequenced was breast tumor tissue. The J gene is TRBJ2-7, the V gene TRBV6-2 or TRBV6-3; D is possibly TRBD2 (6 bases). DNA for the CDR3: TGTGCCAGCAGTTACCGGGCGGCCGGGGGAGTTGAGCAGTACTTC. Translation gives CASSYRAAGGVEQYF.